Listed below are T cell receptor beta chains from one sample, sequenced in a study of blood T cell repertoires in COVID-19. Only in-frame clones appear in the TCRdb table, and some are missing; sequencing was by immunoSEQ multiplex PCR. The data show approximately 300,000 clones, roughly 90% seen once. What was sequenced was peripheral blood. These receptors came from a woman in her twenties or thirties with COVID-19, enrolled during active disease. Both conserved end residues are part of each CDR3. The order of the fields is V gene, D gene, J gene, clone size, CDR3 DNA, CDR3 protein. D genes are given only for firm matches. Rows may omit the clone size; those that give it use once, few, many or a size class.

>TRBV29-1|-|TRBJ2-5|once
TGCAGCGTTCAAGACAGTTTCGAGACCCAGTACTTC
CSVQDSFETQYF
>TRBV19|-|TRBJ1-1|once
TGTGCCAGTAGTATAAGCTGGAACACTGAAGCTTTCTTT
CASSISWNTEAFF
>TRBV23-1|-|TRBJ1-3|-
TGCGCCCCTTCTGGAAACACCATATATTTT
CAPSGNTIYF
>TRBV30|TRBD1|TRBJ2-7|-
TGTGCCTGGAGCGGACAGGGGGGGGGATACGAGCAGTACTTC
CAWSGQGGGYEQYF
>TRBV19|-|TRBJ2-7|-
TGTGCCAGTAGTCCCGGGACACGGAGCTACGAGCAGTACTTC
CASSPGTRSYEQYF
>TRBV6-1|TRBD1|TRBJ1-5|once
TGTGCCAGCAGTGAGACAGGGGGGAACGAGCCCCAGCATTTT
CASSETGGNEPQHF
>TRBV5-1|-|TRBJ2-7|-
TGCGCCAGCAGCCCCCGGGGAGGGGGCTCCTACGAGCAGTACTTC
CASSPRGGGSYEQYF
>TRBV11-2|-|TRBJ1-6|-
TGTGCCAGCAGCTTCAGGGGAATGGGTAATTCACCCCTCCACTTT
CASSFRGMGNSPLHF
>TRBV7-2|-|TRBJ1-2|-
TGTGCCAGCAGCACCTCCGGGAGTTCCTTTTATGGCTACACCTTC
CASSTSGSSFYGYTF
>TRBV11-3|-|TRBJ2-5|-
TGTGCCAGCAGCTTAGCCATTCATGAGACCCAGTACTTC
CASSLAIHETQYF
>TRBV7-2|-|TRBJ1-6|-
TGTGCCAGCAGCTCCGCGACAACCCATAATTCACCCCTCCACTTT
CASSSATTHNSPLHF
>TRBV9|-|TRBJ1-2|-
TGTGCCAGCAGCGTAGAAGGGGTCTATGGCTACACCTTC
CASSVEGVYGYTF
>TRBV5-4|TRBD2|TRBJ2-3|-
TGTGCCAGCAGCTTGAGACTAGCGGGTGCAGATACGCAGTATTTT
CASSLRLAGADTQYF
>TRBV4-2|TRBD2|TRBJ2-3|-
TGTGCCAGCAGCCAAGATCACAGCGGGGGGGCTAGAGTGGTCGATACGCAGTATTTT
CASSQDHSGGARVVDTQYF
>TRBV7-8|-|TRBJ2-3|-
TGTGCCAGCGAGGAACTAGCAGGCACAGATACGCAGTATTTT
CASEELAGTDTQYF
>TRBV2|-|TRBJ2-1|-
TGTGCCAGCAGTATCCCCATCAATGAGCAGTTCTTC
CASSIPINEQFF
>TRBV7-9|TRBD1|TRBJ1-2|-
TGTGCCAGCAGCTTAACGACAGGGATCGATGGCTACACCTTC
CASSLTTGIDGYTF
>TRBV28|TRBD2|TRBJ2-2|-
TGTGCCAGCAGAATGGGGGGGTCCGGGGAGCTGTTTTTT
CASRMGGSGELFF
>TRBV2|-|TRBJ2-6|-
TGTGCCAGCAGTGAGCGGATCTCTGGGGCCAACGTCCTGACTTTC
CASSERISGANVLTF
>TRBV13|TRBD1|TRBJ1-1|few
TGTGCCAGCAGCTCCCGGGACAGGATGAACACTGAAGCTTTCTTT
CASSSRDRMNTEAFF
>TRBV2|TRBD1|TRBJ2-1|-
TGTGCCAGCAGTGCGGACAGGGGGTCCTACAATGAGCAGTTCTTC
CASSADRGSYNEQFF
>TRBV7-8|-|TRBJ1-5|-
TGTGCCAGCAGCTTTGGACACCCATCGGAGCCCCAGCATTTT
CASSFGHPSEPQHF